This TCR beta chain derives from a study of T cell changes during pregnancy in multiple sclerosis. Profiling relied on immunoSEQ multiplex PCR, and the TCRdb table lists in-frame clones only, not all of them. The table shows roughly 110,000 clones, with more than 85% occurring only once. This CDR3 region has 16 residues. In germline, CDR1 is MNHNY, CDR2 SVGAGI (reference sequence). With 6 bases removed from V and 0 bases from J, the gap between germline ends came to 14 bases. The rearrangement links TRBV6-6 to TRBJ1-4, with D maybe TRBD1 (5 bases). Sample: peripheral blood, taken in the third trimester of pregnancy. This TCR was sampled from a female donor with multiple sclerosis, enrolled in a pregnancy study. The CDR3 region is CASSGWGSATNEKLFF. Written as DNA, the CDR3 is TGTGCCAGCAGCGGATGGGGCTCCGCAACTAATGAAAAACTGTTTTTT.